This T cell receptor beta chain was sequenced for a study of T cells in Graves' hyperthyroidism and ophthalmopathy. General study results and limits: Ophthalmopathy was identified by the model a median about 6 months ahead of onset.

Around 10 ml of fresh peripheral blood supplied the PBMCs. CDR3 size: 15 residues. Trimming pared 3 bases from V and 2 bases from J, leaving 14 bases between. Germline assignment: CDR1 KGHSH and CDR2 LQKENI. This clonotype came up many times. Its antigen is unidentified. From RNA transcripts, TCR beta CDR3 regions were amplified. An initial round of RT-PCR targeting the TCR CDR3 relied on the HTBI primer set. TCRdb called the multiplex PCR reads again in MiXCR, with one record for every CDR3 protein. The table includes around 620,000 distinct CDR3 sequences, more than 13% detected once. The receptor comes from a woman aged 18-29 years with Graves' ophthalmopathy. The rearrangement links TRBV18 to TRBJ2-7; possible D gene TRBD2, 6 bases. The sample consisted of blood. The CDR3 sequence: CASSPSRTTPYEQYF. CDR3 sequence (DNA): TGTGCCAGCTCACCCTCAAGGACTACCCCCTACGAGCAGTACTTC. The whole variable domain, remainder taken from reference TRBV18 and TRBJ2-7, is NAGVMQNPRHLVRRRGQEARLRCSPMKGHSHVYWYRQLPEEGLKFMVYLQKENIIDESGMPKERFSAEFPKEGPSILRIQQVVRGDSAAYFCASSPSRTTPYEQYFGPGTRLTVT.